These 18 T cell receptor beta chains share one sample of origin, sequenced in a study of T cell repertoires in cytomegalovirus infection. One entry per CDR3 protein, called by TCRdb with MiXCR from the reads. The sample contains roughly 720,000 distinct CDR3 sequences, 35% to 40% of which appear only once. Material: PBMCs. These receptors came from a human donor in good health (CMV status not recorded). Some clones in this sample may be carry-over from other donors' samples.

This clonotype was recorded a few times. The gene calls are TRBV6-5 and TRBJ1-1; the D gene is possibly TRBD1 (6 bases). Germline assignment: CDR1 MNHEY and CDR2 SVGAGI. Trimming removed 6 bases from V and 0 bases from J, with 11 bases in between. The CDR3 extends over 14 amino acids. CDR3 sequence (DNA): TGTGCCAGCAGCATAGGGGGTATGAACACTGAAGCTTTCTTT. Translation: CASSIGGMNTEAFF.

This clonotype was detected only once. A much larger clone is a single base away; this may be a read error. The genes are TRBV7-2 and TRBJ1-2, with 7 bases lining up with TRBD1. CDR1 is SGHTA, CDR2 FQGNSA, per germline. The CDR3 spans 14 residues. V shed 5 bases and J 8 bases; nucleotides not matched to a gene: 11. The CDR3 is CASSEATGSSGYTF. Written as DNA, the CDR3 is TGTGCCAGCAGCGAGGCGACAGGGTCGTCGGGCTACACCTTC.

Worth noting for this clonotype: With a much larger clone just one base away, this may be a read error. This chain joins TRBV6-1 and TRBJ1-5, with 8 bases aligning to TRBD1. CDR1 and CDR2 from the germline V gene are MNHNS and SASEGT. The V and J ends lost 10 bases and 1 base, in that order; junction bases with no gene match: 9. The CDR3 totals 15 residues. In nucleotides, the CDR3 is TGTGCCATCACCTACAGGGGGGTAAGCAATCAGCCCCAGCATTTT. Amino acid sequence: CAITYRGVSNQPQHF.

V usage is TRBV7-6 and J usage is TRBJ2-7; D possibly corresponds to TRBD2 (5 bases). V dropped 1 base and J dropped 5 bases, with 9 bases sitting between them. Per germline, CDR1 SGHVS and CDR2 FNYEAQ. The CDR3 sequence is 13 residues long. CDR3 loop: CASSLGGLDEQYF. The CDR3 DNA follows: TGTGCCAGCAGCTTAGGAGGGTTGGACGAGCAGTACTTC.

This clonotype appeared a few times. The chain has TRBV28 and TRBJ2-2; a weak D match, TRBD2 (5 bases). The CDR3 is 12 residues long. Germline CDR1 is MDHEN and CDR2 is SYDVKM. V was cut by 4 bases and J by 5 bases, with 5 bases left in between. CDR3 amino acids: CASSWTTGELFF. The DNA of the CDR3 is TGTGCCAGCAGTTGGACTACCGGGGAGCTGTTTTTT.

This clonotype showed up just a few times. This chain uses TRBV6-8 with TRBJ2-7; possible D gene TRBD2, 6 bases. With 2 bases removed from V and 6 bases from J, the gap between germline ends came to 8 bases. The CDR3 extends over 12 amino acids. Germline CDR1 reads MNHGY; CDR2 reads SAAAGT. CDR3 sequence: CASSYQGGEQYF. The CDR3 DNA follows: TGTGCCAGCAGTTACCAGGGAGGCGAGCAGTACTTC.

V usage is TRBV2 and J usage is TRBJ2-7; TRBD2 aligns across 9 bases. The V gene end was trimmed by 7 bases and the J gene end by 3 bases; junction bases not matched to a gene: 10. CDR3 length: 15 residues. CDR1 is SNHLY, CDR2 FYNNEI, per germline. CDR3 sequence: CASTRPSGMVYEQYF. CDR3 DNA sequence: TGTGCCAGCACAAGACCTAGCGGGATGGTCTACGAGCAGTACTTC. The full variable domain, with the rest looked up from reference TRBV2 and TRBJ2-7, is EPEVTQTPSHQVTQMGQEVILRCVPISNHLYFYWYRQILGQKVEFLVSFYNNEISEKSEIFDDQFSVERPDGSNFTLKIRSTKLEDSAMYFCASTRPSGMVYEQYFGPGTRLTVT.

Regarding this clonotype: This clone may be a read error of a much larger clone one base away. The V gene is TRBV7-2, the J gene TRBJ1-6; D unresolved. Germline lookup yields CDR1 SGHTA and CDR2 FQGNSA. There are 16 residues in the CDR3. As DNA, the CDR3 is TGTGCCAGCAGCTTGGGTCTGGGGAGATGGAATTCACCCCTCCCCTTT. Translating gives CASSLGLGRWNSPLPF.

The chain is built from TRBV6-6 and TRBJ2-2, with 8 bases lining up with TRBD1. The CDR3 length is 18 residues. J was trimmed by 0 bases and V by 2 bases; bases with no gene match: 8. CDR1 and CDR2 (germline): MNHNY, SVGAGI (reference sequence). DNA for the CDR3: TGTGCCAGCAGTTACCATTTAGGACAGGGAACGAACACCGGGGAGCTGTTTTTT. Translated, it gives CASSYHLGQGTNTGELFF.

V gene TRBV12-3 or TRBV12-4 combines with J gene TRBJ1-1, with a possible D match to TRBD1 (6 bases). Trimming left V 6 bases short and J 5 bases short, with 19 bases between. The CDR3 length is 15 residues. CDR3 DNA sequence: TGTGCCAGCAGCCCCGGGACATATAGAGGAACTGAAGCTTTCTTT. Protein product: CASSPGTYRGTEAFF.

CDR3 in amino acids: CASLDRRQETQYF. The CDR3 region has the DNA TGTGCCAGCTTAGACAGGCGCCAAGAGACCCAGTACTTC. The chain couples TRBV2 to TRBJ2-5; D possibly corresponds to TRBD1 (6 bases). Germline CDR1 SNHLY, CDR2 FYNNEI. This CDR3 comprises 13 residues. V was trimmed by 8 bases and J by 1 base, leaving 11 bases between them.

CDR3 coding DNA: TGTGCCATCAGTGAGGTCCAAGAGACCCAGTACTTC. It yields the protein CAISEVQETQYF. The V call is TRBV10-3, the J call TRBJ2-5; D is unclear. CDR3 length: 12 residues. CDR1 is ENHRY, CDR2 SYGVKD, per germline. The V and J ends lost 2 bases and 1 base respectively, with 2 bases between them.

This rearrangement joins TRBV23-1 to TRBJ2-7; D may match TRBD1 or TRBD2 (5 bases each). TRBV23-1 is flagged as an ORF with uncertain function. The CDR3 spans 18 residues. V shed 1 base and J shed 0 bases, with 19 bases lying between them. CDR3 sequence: CASSQLEASRDRSYEQYF. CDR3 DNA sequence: TGCGCCAGCAGTCAATTAGAAGCGTCGAGGGACCGCTCCTACGAGCAGTACTTC.

CDR3 in DNA: TGCAGTGCTAGAGTGGTACAGGGCAATCAGCCCCAGCATTTT. It is translated as CSARVVQGNQPQHF. The rearrangement uses TRBV20-1 and TRBJ1-5, with D possibly being TRBD1 (5 bases). Germline V CDR1 and CDR2: DFQATT, SNEGSKA (reference sequence). The CDR3 has 14 amino acids. The V end lost 1 base, the J end lost 2 bases, and 9 bases lay between the germline ends.

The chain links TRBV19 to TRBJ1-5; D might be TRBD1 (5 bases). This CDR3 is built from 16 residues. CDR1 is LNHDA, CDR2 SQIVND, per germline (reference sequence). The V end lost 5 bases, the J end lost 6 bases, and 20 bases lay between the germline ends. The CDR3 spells CASSLRDRAMGQPQHF. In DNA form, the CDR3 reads TGTGCCAGTAGTCTCCGGGACCGCGCCATGGGTCAGCCCCAGCATTTT.

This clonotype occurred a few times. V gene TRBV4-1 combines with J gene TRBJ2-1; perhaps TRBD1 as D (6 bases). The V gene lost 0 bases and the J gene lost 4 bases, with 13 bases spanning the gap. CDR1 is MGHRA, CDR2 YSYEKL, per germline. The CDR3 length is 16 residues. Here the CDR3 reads CASSQDGDKHYNEQFF. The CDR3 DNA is TGCGCCAGCAGCCAAGATGGGGACAAACATTACAATGAGCAGTTCTTC.

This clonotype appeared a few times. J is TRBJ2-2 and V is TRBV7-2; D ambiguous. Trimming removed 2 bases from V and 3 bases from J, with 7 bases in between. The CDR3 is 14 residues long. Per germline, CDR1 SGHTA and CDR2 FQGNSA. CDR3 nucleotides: TGTGCCAGCAGCTTAAAGTTTGACACCGGGGAGCTGTTTTTT. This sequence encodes CASSLKFDTGELFF.

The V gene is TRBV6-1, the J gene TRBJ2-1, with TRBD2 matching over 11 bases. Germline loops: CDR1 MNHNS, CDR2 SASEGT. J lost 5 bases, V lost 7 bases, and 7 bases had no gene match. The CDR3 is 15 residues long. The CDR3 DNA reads TGTGCCAGCAACTTAGCGGGAGGGCCGAACAATGAGCAGTTCTTC. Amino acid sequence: CASNLAGGPNNEQFF.